The 18 T cell receptor beta chains below all came from one sample that was sequenced in a study of Graves' ophthalmopathy and Graves' hyperthyroidism. Researchers took RNA transcripts and amplified TCR beta CDR3 regions from them. The first round was an RT-PCR with HTBI primers, and the second round was a multiplex PCR. From the multiplex PCR reads, TCRdb called clonotypes with MiXCR, one entry per CDR3 protein. The profile shows 660,000 or so distinct CDR3 sequences, roughly 41% of them singletons. The specimen sequenced was peripheral blood. These receptors were obtained from an adult man with Graves' ophthalmopathy.

In the case of this clonotype: A much larger clone lies a single base off, so this may be a read error. The CDR3 here is CASSTQGFSNRPQHF. Here the CDR3 DNA reads TGTGCCAGCAGTACTCAGGGTTTCAGCAATCGGCCCCAGCATTTT. The chain recombines TRBV12-3 or TRBV12-4 with TRBJ1-5; weak D call: TRBD1 (5 bases). This CDR3 comprises 15 residues.

V is TRBV30 and J is TRBJ2-5; 8 positions agree with TRBD1. Per germline, CDR1 GTSNPN and CDR2 SVGIG (reference sequence). The ends lost 5 bases at V and 2 bases at J; junction bases unmatched: 10. This CDR3 comprises 15 residues. The CDR3 DNA is TGTGCCTGGGACAGGGGCCCCAGGGGACAAGAGACCCAGTACTTC. Translating gives CAWDRGPRGQETQYF.

This clonotype showed up just once. Just one base apart from a much larger clone, this may be a read error. The rearrangement links TRBV5-1 to TRBJ2-7, with TRBD2 matching over 11 bases. Germline assignment: CDR1 SGHRS and CDR2 YFSETQ. The CDR3 covers 15 residues. J was trimmed by 6 bases and V by 4 bases; bases with no gene match: 9. This chain's CDR3 is CASSPPGLAEGEQYF. Here the CDR3 DNA reads TGCGCCAGCAGCCCCCCGGGACTAGCGGAGGGCGAGCAGTACTTC.

The J gene is TRBJ1-6, the V gene TRBV9; a weak D match, TRBD1 (6 bases). The CDR3 is 15 amino acids. CDR1 and CDR2 (germline): SGDLS, YYNGEE. Trimming took off 0 bases at V and 7 bases at J, with 11 bases between the two ends. For the CDR3, the DNA is TGTGCCAGCAGCGTAGCTGGGGGCCAAAATTCACCCCTCCACTTT. Its translation is CASSVAGGQNSPLHF.

To note about this clonotype: A much larger clone is a single base away; this may be a read error. This chain uses TRBV19 with TRBJ2-7; 9 nucleotides agree with TRBD2. J gave up 2 bases and V 4 bases, and 6 bases lay outside the gene matches. The CDR3 extends over 15 amino acids. Germline V CDR1 and CDR2: LNHDA, SQIVND (reference sequence). CDR3 residues: CASSTGSGRTYEQYF. CDR3 nucleotides: TGTGCCAGTAGTACGGGCAGCGGGAGGACCTACGAGCAGTACTTC.

The V call is TRBV25-1, the J call TRBJ2-2, with D possibly matching TRBD1 (6 bases). V was clipped by 7 bases and J by 4 bases, with 16 bases between them. The CDR3 spans 15 residues. Germline V CDR1 and CDR2: MGHDK, SYGVNS. The CDR3 here is CASTAMGHGTGELFF. The CDR3 DNA follows: TGTGCCAGCACCGCCATGGGACACGGCACCGGGGAGCTGTTTTTT.

The chain is built from TRBV9 and TRBJ1-4; no clear D gene. The V gene's germline CDR1 is SGDLS and CDR2 YYNGEE. This CDR3 spans 13 amino acids. V was trimmed by 2 bases and J by 8 bases, leaving 10 bases between them. CDR3 in amino acids: CASSVGRPEKLFF. CDR3 bases: TGTGCCAGCAGCGTGGGCAGGCCCGAAAAACTGTTTTTT. The variable domain in full, with the rest retrieved from reference TRBV9 and TRBJ1-4, is DSGVTQTPKHLITATGQRVTLRCSPRSGDLSVYWYQQSLDQGLQFLIQYYNGEERAKGNILERFSAQQFPDLHSELNLSSLELGDSALYFCASSVGRPEKLFFGSGTQLSVL.

V usage is TRBV19 and J usage is TRBJ1-3; 7 bases agree with TRBD1. The V gene end was trimmed by 8 bases and the J gene end by 3 bases; junction bases not matched to a gene: 7. The CDR3 runs to 14 residues. Germline V gene data show CDR1 as LNHDA and CDR2 as SQIVND (reference sequence). CDR3 sequence reads: CASRRDSGGNTIYF. DNA for the CDR3: TGTGCCAGTCGGAGGGACAGCGGTGGAAACACCATATATTTT.

As for this clonotype: Since a much larger clone is just one base distant, this may be a read error. The chain carries TRBV2 and TRBJ2-5; D may be TRBD1 or TRBD2 (5 bases each). The CDR3 is 14 residues long. Looked up from germline, CDR1 is SNHLY and CDR2 is FYNNEI. The CDR3 nucleotides are TGTGCCGGCAGTTTAGCGCTAGGACAACAGACCCAGTACTTC. Protein sequence: CAGSLALGQQTQYF.

This clonotype was picked up many times. The V call is TRBV7-9, the J call TRBJ1-6; 7 bases match TRBD1. This CDR3 is 15 amino acids long. The V gene's germline CDR1 is SEHNR and CDR2 FQNEAQ (reference sequence). Trimming took 2 bases from V and 7 from J; bases not matched to a gene: 5. The CDR3 region is CASSLIEGANSPLHF. The CDR3 region has the DNA TGTGCCAGCAGCTTAATCGAGGGGGCGAATTCACCCCTCCACTTT.

This clonotype has just a few counts. This chain uses TRBV19 with TRBJ2-2, with D perhaps matching TRBD2 (6 bases). Trimming took 11 bases from V and 2 from J, leaving 15 bases between them. CDR1 LNHDA and CDR2 SQIVND come from the germline V gene (reference sequence). The CDR3 extends over 14 amino acids. This chain's CDR3 is CASQYSGNTGELFF. The CDR3 DNA sequence: TGTGCCTCCCAATATAGCGGAAACACCGGGGAGCTGTTTTTT.

The chain has TRBV29-1 and TRBJ2-5; D gene uncertain. CDR1 is SQVTM, CDR2 ANQGSEA, per germline. There are 8 residues in the CDR3. The V gene lost 2 bases and the J gene lost 10 bases, with 2 bases spanning the gap. The CDR3: CSVERQYF. The CDR3, as DNA: TGCAGCGTTGAACGCCAGTACTTC. The whole variable domain, remainder taken from reference TRBV29-1 and TRBJ2-5, is SAVISQKPSRDICQRGTSLTIQCQVDSQVTMMFWYRQQPGQSLTLIATANQGSEATYESGFVIDKFPISRPNLTFSTLTVSNMSPEDSSIYLCSVERQYFGPGTRLLVL.

The chain is built from TRBV10-3 and TRBJ1-2; D gene ambiguous. The CDR3 is 14 residues long. The ends were cut back, 0 bases at V and 0 bases at J, with 5 bases in the middle. Germline CDR1 is ENHRY and CDR2 is SYGVKD. The CDR3 spells CAISESVANYGYTF. Written as DNA, the CDR3 is TGTGCCATCAGTGAGTCGGTAGCTAACTATGGCTACACCTTC.

Ten or more counts support this clonotype. The chain uses TRBV7-9 and TRBJ2-5; the match to TRBD2 covers 9 bases. CDR3 length: 15 residues. Germline CDR1 SEHNR, CDR2 FQNEAQ (reference sequence). The ends lost 2 bases at V and 2 bases at J; junction bases unmatched: 3. The CDR3 nucleotides read TGTGCCAGCAGCTTAAGGCTAGCGGGGCAAGAGACCCAGTACTTC. As protein: CASSLRLAGQETQYF.

This clonotype was seen just once. The V and J genes are TRBV25-1 and TRBJ1-4; D is unresolved. Germline assignment: CDR1 MGHDK and CDR2 SYGVNS. The V and J ends lost 0 bases and 0 bases respectively, with 5 bases between them. There are 15 residues in the CDR3. The CDR3 spells CASSEYGATNEKLFF. The CDR3 DNA reads as TGTGCCAGCAGTGAATACGGGGCAACTAATGAAAAACTGTTTTTT.

At least ten counts were recorded for this clonotype. This chain joins TRBV9 and TRBJ1-1; D is ambiguous. This CDR3 is built from 13 residues. Trimming shortened V by 1 base and J by 3 bases, and 7 bases separated the two germline ends. CDR1 and CDR2 (germline): SGDLS, YYNGEE. The CDR3 DNA reads as TGTGCCAGCAGCGTAACGGCGGACACTGAAGCTTTCTTT. This translates into CASSVTADTEAFF.

This clonotype was seen a few times. The V gene is TRBV19, the J gene TRBJ2-7, with D possibly being TRBD1 or TRBD2 (5 bases each). Deletions cut 5 bases from V and 2 bases from J, with 13 bases between. CDR3 length: 14 amino acids. In germline, CDR1 is LNHDA, CDR2 SQIVND (reference sequence). The CDR3 sequence: CASSPGPVTYEQYF. The CDR3 DNA follows: TGTGCCAGTAGTCCGGGACCAGTTACCTACGAGCAGTACTTC.

This clonotype was found a few times. The chain links TRBV7-8 to TRBJ2-7; 10 nucleotides agree with TRBD2. The CDR3 consists of 15 residues. Germline V gene sequence: CDR1 SGHVS, CDR2 FQNEAQ. Unmatched junction bases numbered 10, after V lost 5 bases and J lost 6 bases. The CDR3 here is CASSRDLAGEGEQYF. DNA of the CDR3: TGTGCCAGCAGCCGAGATCTAGCGGGAGAAGGCGAGCAGTACTTC.